This T cell receptor (beta chain) was obtained from a study of cytomegalovirus exposure and HLA in healthy donors. General study results and limits: Cytomegalovirus-associated status was assigned to more than 150 TCR beta chains. The sole available immune exposure information was CMV serostatus. TCR association rates varied by HLA locus in a later analysis, with DRB1 highest and HLA-C lowest.

The CDR3 covers 14 residues. Losses at the gene ends were 4 bases for V and 5 bases for J; bases not matched to a gene: 8. Germline V gives CDR1 SGHTS, CDR2 YDEGEE. The PCR used 60 Vbeta and 13 Jbeta primers. Profiled with immunoSEQ multiplex PCR; TCRdb holds only in-frame clones, not every one. The repertoire has about 160,000 clones, 65% to 70% of them found once; the top ten carry around 4.5%. As concerns this clone: What it binds is not known.

Sequencing was done on a sample of PBMCs. The chain joins TRBV5-8 to TRBJ1-2; 7 bases fit TRBD1. This receptor was identified in a woman aged 18-30 years in good health and CMV-seropositive. Here the CDR3 reads CASSRGQAGYGYTF. DNA for the CDR3: TGTGCCAGCAGCCGAGGACAGGCGGGATATGGCTACACCTTC. Based on the CDR3 plus reference TRBV5-8 and TRBJ1-2, the full variable domain is EAGVTQSPTHLIKTRGQQATLRCSPISGHTSVYWYQQALGLGLQFLLWYDEGEERNRGNFPPRFSGRQFPNYSSELNVNALELEDSALYLCASSRGQAGYGYTFGSGTRLTVV.